This is a list of T cell receptor beta chains from one sample in a study of post-analysis software for immune sequencing data. TCRdb itself ran the PCR reads through MiXCR, one entry per CDR3 protein. In the table there are 740,000 or so distinct CDR3 sequences, roughly 50% of which are singletons. The sample comprised blood. Receptor source: a girl under 18 with multiple sclerosis. The conserved cysteine and the conserved F or W are not part of the CDR3 here. Each record gives: clone size, V gene, CDR3 protein. The size of a clone is reported for some rows only, either as once, few or many, or as a class for expanded clones.

many | TRBV11-2 | ASRLRDRPQETQY
- | TRBV7-2 | ASSLARGAQY
- | TRBV13 | ASSRGLAVPSYEQY
few | TRBV2 | ASSEGGTQETQY
- | TRBV2 | ASSTQFQETQY
- | TRBV7-9 | ASSLGRHINQPQH
- | TRBV20-1 | SARRDRNEQF
- | TRBV18 | ASSPLAGVNEQF
- | TRBV4-1 | ASSQDSGLGDEQY
few | TRBV7-2 | ASSSYGYT
- | TRBV2 | ASIGQGASYEQY
- | TRBV5-1 | ASSLRVAGTYEQY
- | TRBV7-2 | ASSLSGAYSNQPQH
few | TRBV5-1 | ASSSDREGETQY
- | TRBV6-6 | ATQAPGENTGELF
- | TRBV20-1 | SARRPGETQY
- | TRBV29-1 | SVESRGFYEQY
few | TRBV10-2 | ASSESLLTSGSYEQY
- | TRBV3-1 | ASSPQSGANYGYT
- | TRBV5-1 | ASQQLGTVQETQY
- | TRBV20-1 | SARDEVTDTQY
- | TRBV20-1 | SAYRLAGGRSTDTQY
- | TRBV5-1 | ASSIDRHEKLF
few | TRBV29-1 | SLSGAEYGYT
few | TRBV4-1 | ASRPAGGSYEQY
few | TRBV29-1 | SVNSLAGAPFQETQY
- | TRBV3-1 | ASSLVSGGYT